This T cell receptor beta chain came from a study of blood T cell repertoires in COVID-19. Study at large: PBMCs, B-cell-depleted T cells, or T cells provided the cDNA or gDNA that made up the material.

Using immunoSEQ multiplex PCR, the repertoire was profiled, and TCRdb retains in-frame clones only, with some absent. The profile shows some 100,000 clones, about 83% of them singletons. V dropped 1 base and J dropped 7; count of bases not matched to a gene: 13. Germline V gives CDR1 LGHDT, CDR2 YNNKEL (reference sequence). The CDR3 consists of 18 residues. The sample was peripheral blood. The sequence derives from a human donor in a cohort sampled during active COVID-19. The gene calls are TRBV3-1 (or the pseudogene TRBV3-2) and TRBJ2-1, with 10 bases fitting TRBD2. CDR3 DNA: TGTGCCAGCAGCCAAGCTCGGCTAGCGGGAGAGGGTTGGAATGAGCAGTTCTTC. Its protein product is CASSQARLAGEGWNEQFF.